This T cell receptor (beta chain) was captured by sequencing in a study of early T cells in non-severe SARS-CoV-2 infection. Trimming took 9 bases from V and 1 from J; bases not matched to a gene: 4. The CDR3 covers 14 residues. Germline lookup yields CDR1 SGHRS and CDR2 YFSETQ. The protocol attached unique molecular identifiers to individual cDNA molecules. TCRdb called the 5' RACE reads again in MiXCR, with one record for every CDR3 protein. The sample has about 83,000 distinct CDR3 sequences, over 11% seen once. This clonotype turned up a few times. V is TRBV5-1 and J is TRBJ2-2; the match to TRBD2 covers 9 bases. Sequencing used whole blood. The origin of this receptor is an adult who was a healthcare worker with PCR-confirmed SARS-CoV-2 infection or an uninfected control (not recorded which). This chain's CDR3 is CATRLAVNTGELFF. Written as DNA, the CDR3 is TGCGCCACTCGACTAGCGGTGAACACCGGGGAGCTGTTTTTT.